Here is one TCR beta chain with its context. Trimming removed 3 bases at V and 4 bases at J, with 9 bases between. Germline CDR1 and CDR2: MNHEY and SMNVEV (reference sequence). This CDR3 contains 13 residues. These data come from a study of blood T cell repertoires in COVID-19. In the authors' methods: Amplifying reference gene primers gave estimates of nucleated cell counts. Sequenced by immunoSEQ multiplex PCR; TCRdb stores in-frame clones only, minus some. V, J and clone size reflect that table, while D and trimming were determined from the DNA. This table has approximately 160,000 clones, approximately 88% appearing once.

The sequence was obtained from a man between 18 and 35 years old with active or convalescent COVID-19. The chain has TRBV27 and TRBJ1-2, with D hard to call. Source material: peripheral blood. The CDR3 region has the DNA TGTGCCAGCAGTTTGCGGGAGGGCTATGGCTACACCTTC. It yields the protein CASSLREGYGYTF.